This T cell receptor (beta chain) is drawn from a study of blood T cell repertoires in COVID-19 (dated by TCRdb to the early 2020s). For the study in its entirety: Samples covering the acute and convalescent phases of COVID-19 were provided by collaborators in the United States, Italy and Spain. The prospective study material was composed of cDNA or gDNA derived from T cells, B-cell-depleted T cells, or PBMCs. Subjects who had been exposed to COVID-19, were actively infected with it, or had recovered from it provided the deeply sampled blood TCRbeta repertoires that made up the dataset. The repertoires were made available in a free public database intended to serve as a resource for research on the immune response to SARS-CoV-2. Samples were obtained from the ongoing ImmuneRACE study (first 160 participants) and from about 1,300 subjects provided by 6 global collaborators. Sample metadata almost always included a de-identified subject ID, COVID-19 status, age in years and sex. Where HLA class I and class II types were available, the types were taken from metadata supplied by the sample provider, not from assay-based typing.

On the study overall, not on this receptor specifically: The amount of clinical and demographic metadata varied by source and participant and was provided uncurated.

Each collaborating institution followed its own protocols to collect whole blood in K2EDTA tubes. For TCRbeta analysis, collaborators shipped samples in one of three forms: frozen whole blood, isolated PBMCs, or DNA extracted from either of those sample types. With respect to this clone: Its antigen has not been determined. The sample holds no much larger clone one base away, and base qualities are not on file.

TCRbeta CDR3 regions were amplified from genomic DNA using the immunoSEQ Assay, a bias-controlled multiplex PCR. Regarding the original processing steps: The number of nucleated cells in each sample was estimated from the amplification of reference gene primers within the assay. Sequence reads were collapsed and filtered to measure the absolute abundance of every unique TCRbeta CDR3 rearrangement. For each sample, productive Simpson clonality was calculated as the square root of Simpson's diversity index across productive rearrangements. Entries here come from immuneACCESS through TCRdb and include only in-frame sequences with V and J called. Some clones fail to appear in such tables; in the studies checked, an unresolved V gene covers under half of the shortfall, and the cause of the remainder is unknown. V and J calls plus clone size are reproduced from that table; the DNA served to infer D and trimming. In this sample the table shows some 220,000 clones, around 85% of which occur a single time. About 6.3% of the sample belongs to the ten largest clones.

The receptor was derived from an older woman with active or convalescent COVID-19. The sample was peripheral blood.

The nucleotide sequence is TGTGCCATCCGGGGTTCATATAGCAATCAGCCCCAGCATTTT. The translation is CAIRGSYSNQPQHF. The sequence is built from TRBV6-5 and TRBJ1-5; the D gene cannot be resolved reliably. As encoded in the germline V gene, CDR1 is MNHEY while CDR2 is SVGAGI. The CDR3 starts with the cysteine, ends with the phenylalanine, and has 14 residues. Only the CDR3 portion is preserved as DNA: 42 bases, with reading frame beginning at the first base. V lost 10 bases and J lost 0 bases; the stretch between them is 13 bases long.